The rows below give T cell receptor beta chains drawn from one sample of a study of T cell repertoires in cytomegalovirus infection. TCRdb re-called the reads through MiXCR, storing one row per CDR3 protein. Counted here are 740,000 or so distinct CDR3 sequences, 35% occurring once; the ten biggest clones make up more than 2.5%. Sequenced material: PBMCs. These receptors were obtained from a human donor in good health (CMV status not recorded). Some clones in this sample may be carry-over from other donors' samples. Both conserved end residues are part of each CDR3. The D gene is left open where the match is weak. Size is omitted from some rows. Given values are once, few, many or a class for expanded clones.

J gene,V gene,clone size,D gene,CDR3 DNA,CDR3 protein
TRBJ1-1,TRBV4-2,NA,NA,TGTGCCAGCAGCCAAGAGCAGGGGCGCGGCACTGAAGATTTCTTT,CASSQEQGRGTEDFF
TRBJ2-1,TRBV28,many,TRBD2,TGTGCCAGCAGTTCCGGACTAGGGGAGCAGTTCTTC,CASSSGLGEQFF
TRBJ1-4,TRBV6-1,once,TRBD1,TGTGCCAGCAGTTCAACAGGGGGTCGAGAAAAACTGTTTTTT,CASSSTGGREKLFF
TRBJ1-5,TRBV12-3/TRBV12-4,NA,NA,TGTGCCTGCAGTTTAAGCCACGTTACCGATCCCCAGCATTTT,CACSLSHVTDPQHF
TRBJ2-1,TRBV7-6,few,TRBD2,TGTGCCAGCAGCACAGGACTAGCGGGGGGGCCGTCGGGCAATGAGCAGTTCTTC,CASSTGLAGGPSGNEQFF
TRBJ1-5,TRBV19,NA,TRBD1,TGTGCCAGTATCAGGGACAGGTCGGGCAATCAGCCCCAGCATTTT,CASIRDRSGNQPQHF
TRBJ2-3,TRBV6-1,NA,NA,TGTGCCATCAGTGAACAAGGCCGTATCCGGGGGGATACGCAGTATTTT,CAISEQGRIRGDTQYF
TRBJ1-1,TRBV5-8,many,NA,TGTGCCAGCAGCTTAGCCGGAGGGGCTTTCTTT,CASSLAGGAFF
TRBJ2-3,TRBV28,many,TRBD2,TGTGCCAGCAGTACACCCGTTACGGTGCGGGGGGACACAGATACGCAGTATTTT,CASSTPVTVRGDTDTQYF
TRBJ1-2,TRBV3-1,NA,NA,TGTGCCAGCAGCCGTTTGGGCGGGAATGGCTATGGCTACACCTTC,CASSRLGGNGYGYTF